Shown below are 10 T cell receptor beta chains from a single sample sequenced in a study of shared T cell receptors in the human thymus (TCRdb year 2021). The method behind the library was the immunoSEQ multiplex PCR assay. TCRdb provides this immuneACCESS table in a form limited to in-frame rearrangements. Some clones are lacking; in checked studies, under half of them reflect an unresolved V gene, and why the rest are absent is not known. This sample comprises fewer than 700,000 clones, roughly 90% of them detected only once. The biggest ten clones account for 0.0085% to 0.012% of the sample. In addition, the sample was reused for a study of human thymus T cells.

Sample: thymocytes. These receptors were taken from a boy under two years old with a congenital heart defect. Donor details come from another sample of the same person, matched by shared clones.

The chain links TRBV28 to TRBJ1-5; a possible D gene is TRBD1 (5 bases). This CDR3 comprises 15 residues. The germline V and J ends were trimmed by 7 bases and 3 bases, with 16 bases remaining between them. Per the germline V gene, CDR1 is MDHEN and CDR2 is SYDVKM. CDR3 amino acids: CASTTPRDSNQPQHF. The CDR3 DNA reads TGTGCCAGCACCACGCCTCGGGACTCCAATCAGCCCCAGCATTTT.

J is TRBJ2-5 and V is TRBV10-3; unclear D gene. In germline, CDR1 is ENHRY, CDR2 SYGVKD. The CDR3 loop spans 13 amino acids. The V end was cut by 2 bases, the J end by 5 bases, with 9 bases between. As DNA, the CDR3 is TGTGCCATCAGTGAGGAGATTTTTGAGACCCAGTACTTC. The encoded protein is CAISEEIFETQYF.

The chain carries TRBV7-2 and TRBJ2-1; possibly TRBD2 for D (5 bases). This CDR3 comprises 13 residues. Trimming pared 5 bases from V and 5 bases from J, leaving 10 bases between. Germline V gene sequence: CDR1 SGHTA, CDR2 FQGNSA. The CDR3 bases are TGTGCCAGCAGCCCCCCCGGGGACAATGAGCAGTTCTTC. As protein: CASSPPGDNEQFF.

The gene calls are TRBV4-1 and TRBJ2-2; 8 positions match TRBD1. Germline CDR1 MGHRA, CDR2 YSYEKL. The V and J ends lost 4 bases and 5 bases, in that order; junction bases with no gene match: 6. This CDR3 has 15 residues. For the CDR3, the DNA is TGCGCCAGCAGCCGGAGGACAGGGCCGACCGGGGAGCTGTTTTTT. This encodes CASSRRTGPTGELFF.

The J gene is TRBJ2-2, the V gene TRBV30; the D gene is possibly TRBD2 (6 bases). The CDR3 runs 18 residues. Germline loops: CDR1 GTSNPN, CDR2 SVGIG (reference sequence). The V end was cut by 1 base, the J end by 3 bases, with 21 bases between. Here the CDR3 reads CAWSGGESQGRDTGELFF. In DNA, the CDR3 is TGTGCCTGGAGTGGCGGGGAGTCTCAGGGTAGGGACACCGGGGAGCTGTTTTTT.

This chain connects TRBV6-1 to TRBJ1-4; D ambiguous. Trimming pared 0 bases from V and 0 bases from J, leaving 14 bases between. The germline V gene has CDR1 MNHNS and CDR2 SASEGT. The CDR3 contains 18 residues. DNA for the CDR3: TGTGCCAGCAGTGAAGCGGGAGCAGGTCCCGCAACTAATGAAAAACTGTTTTTT. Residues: CASSEAGAGPATNEKLFF.

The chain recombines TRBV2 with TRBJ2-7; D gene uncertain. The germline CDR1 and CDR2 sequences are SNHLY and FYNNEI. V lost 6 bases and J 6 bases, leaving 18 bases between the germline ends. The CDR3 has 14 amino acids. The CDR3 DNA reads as TGTGCCAGCAGCTCCCGCCGCCTTCGCGGCGAGCAGTACTTC. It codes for CASSSRRLRGEQYF.

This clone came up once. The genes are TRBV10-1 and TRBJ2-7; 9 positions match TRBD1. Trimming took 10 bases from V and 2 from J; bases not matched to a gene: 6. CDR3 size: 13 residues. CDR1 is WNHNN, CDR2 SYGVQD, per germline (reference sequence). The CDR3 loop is CAMHRGLTYEQYF. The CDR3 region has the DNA TGCGCCATGCACAGGGGGCTAACCTACGAGCAGTACTTC.

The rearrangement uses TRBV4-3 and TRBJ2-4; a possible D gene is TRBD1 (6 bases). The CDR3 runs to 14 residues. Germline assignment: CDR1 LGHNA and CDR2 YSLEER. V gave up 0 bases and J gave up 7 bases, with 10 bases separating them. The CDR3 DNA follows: TGCGCCAGCAGCCAAGATTCAGGGGACAACATTCAGTACTTC. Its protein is CASSQDSGDNIQYF.

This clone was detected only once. The CDR3 reads CAWSVRGQLNRSNEKLFF. The CDR3, as DNA: TGTGCCTGGAGTGTACGAGGGCAGCTGAATAGGTCTAATGAAAAACTGTTTTTT. The genes are TRBV30 and TRBJ1-4; unclear D gene. The length of the CDR3 is 18 residues. Germline V gene sequence: CDR1 GTSNPN, CDR2 SVGIG (reference sequence). V dropped 0 bases and J dropped 3 bases, with 20 bases sitting between them.